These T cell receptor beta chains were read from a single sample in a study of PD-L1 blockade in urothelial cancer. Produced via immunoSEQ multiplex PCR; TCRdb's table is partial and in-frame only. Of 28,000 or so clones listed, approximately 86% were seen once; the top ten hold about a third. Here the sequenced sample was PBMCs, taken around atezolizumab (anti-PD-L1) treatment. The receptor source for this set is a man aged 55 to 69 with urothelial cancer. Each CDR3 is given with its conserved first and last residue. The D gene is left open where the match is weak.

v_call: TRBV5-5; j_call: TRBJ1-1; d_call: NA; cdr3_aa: CASSRTGRGLAGEAFF
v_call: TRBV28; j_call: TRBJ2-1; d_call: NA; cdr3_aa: CASDLGAGSGEQFF
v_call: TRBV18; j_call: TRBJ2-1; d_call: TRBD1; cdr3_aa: CASSLQGYNEQFF
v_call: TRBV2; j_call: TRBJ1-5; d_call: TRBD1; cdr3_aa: CASSTRQGANQPQHF
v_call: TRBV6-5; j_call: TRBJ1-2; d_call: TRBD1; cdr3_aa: CASSGTANYGYTF
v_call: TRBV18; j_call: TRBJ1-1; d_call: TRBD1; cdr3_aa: CASSPDRGNTEAFF
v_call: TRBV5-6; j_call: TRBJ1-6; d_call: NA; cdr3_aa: CASSPRWGQGSPLHF
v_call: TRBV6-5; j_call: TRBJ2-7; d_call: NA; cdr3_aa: CASRARRWVGNEQYF
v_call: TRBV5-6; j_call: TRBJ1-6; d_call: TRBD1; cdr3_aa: CASSPDRGRDSPLHF
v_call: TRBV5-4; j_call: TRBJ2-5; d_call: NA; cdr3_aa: CASTLGETQYF
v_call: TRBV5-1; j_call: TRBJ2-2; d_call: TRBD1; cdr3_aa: CASSPGQGRTGELFF
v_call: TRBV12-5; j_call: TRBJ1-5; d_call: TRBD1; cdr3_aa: CASGSGQAGQPQHF
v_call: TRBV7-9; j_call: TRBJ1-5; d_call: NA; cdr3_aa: CASSSEGVNQPQHF
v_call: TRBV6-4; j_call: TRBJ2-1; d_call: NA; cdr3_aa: CASSDSSYNEQFF
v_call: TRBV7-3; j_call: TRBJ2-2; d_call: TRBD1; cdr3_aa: CASSLYRDRVSTGELFF
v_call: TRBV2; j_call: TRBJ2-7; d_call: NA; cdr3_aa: CAWGTYEQYF
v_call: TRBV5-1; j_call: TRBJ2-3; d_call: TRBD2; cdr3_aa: CASSLTSGRTLGTDTQYF
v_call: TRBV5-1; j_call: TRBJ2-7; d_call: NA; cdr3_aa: CASSTTTATYEQYF
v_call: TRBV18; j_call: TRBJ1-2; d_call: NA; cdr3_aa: CASRPPGSTYGYTF
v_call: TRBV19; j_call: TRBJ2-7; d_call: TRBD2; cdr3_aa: CASSPQRTSGIDEQYF
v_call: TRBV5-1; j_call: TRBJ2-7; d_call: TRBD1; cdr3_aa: CASSKDRGNSYEQYF
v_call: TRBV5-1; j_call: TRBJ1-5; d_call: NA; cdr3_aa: CASSSGDGQPQHF
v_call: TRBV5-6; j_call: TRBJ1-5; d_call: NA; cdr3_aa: CASSPRLNTGQNQPQHF
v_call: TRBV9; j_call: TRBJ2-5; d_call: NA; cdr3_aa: CASSVDRGETQYF
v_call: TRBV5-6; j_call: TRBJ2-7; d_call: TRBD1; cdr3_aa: CASEFWTGSYEQYF
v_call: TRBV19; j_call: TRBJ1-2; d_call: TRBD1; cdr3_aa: CASSIGGQRGYTF
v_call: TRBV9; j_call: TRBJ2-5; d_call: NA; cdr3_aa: CASSGGVIGETQYF
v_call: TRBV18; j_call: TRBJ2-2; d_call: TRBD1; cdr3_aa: CASSPVVTGGSNTGELFF
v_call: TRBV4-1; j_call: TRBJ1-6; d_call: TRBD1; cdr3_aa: CASSLINPGQGSSYNSPLHF
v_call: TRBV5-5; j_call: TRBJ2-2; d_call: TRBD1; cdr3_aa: CASSPTGIYTGELFF
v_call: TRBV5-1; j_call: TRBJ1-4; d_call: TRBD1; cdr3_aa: CASSLGSGQGRTNEKLFF
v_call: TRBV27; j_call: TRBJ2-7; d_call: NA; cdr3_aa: CASRRQYEQYF
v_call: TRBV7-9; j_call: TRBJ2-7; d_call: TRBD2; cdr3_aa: CASSLGLAVGEQYF
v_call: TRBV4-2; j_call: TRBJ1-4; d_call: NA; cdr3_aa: CASSQGWGGVKEKLFF
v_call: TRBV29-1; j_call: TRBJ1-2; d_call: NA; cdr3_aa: CSVEVLGAAGYTF
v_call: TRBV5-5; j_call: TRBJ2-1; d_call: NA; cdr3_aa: CASSLAARGNEQFF
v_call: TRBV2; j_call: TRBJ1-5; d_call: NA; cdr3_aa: CASKGRQNQPQHF
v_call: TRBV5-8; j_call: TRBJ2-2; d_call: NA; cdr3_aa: CASSLRHSEPNTGELFF
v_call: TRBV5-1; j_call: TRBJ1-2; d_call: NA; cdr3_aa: CASSPEVVFSGYTF
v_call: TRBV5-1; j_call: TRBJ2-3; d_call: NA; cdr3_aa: CASSWGDRYTDTQYF
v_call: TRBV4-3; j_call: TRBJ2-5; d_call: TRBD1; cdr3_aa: CASSPDRVGQETQYF